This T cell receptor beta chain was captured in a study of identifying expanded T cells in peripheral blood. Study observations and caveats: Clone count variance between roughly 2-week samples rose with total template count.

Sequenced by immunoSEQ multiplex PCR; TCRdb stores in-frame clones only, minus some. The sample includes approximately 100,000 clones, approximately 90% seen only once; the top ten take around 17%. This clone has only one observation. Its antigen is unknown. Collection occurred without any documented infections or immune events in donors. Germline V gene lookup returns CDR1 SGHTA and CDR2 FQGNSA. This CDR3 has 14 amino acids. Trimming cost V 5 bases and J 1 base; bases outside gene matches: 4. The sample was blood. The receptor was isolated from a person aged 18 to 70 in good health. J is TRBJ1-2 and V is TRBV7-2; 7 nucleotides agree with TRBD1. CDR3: CASSINRGNYGYTF. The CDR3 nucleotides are TGTGCCAGCAGCATAAACAGGGGTAACTATGGCTACACCTTC.